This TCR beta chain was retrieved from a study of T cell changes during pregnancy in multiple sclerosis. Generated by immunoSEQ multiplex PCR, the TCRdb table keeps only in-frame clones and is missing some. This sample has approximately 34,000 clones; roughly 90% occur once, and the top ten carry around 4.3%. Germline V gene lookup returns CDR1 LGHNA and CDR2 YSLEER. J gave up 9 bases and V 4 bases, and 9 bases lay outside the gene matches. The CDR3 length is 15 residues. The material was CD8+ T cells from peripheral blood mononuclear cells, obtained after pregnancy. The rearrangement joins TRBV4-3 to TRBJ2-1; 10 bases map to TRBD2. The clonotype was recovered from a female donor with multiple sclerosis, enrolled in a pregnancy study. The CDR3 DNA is TGCGCCAGCAGCCTTTTAGCGGGGGGAAAGAGTGAGCAGTTCTTC. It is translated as CASSLLAGGKSEQFF.